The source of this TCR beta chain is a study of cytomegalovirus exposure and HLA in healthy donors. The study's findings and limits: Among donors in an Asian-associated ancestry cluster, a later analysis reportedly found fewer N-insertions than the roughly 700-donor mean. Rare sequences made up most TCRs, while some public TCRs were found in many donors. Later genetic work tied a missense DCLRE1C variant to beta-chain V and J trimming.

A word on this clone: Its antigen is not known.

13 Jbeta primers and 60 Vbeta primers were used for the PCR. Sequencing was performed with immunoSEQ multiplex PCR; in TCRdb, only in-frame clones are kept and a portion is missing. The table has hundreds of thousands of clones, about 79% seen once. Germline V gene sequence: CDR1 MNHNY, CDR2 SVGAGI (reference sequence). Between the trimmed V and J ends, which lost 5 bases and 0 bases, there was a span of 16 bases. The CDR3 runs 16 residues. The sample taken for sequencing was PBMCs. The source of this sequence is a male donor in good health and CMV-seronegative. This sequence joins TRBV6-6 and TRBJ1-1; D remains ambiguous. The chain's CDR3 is CASSNGRETMNTEAFF. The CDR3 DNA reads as TGTGCCAGCAGTAACGGACGGGAAACAATGAACACTGAAGCTTTCTTT.